One sample yielded the 21 T cell receptor beta chains listed below, sequenced in a study of cytomegalovirus exposure and HLA in healthy donors. PCR was performed using 60 Vbeta and 13 Jbeta primers. Profiling relied on immunoSEQ multiplex PCR, and the TCRdb table lists in-frame clones only, not all of them. The table lists under 150,000 clones, around three quarters of them singletons. Sequencing used PBMCs. The receptors stem from a man between 18 and 35 years old in good health and CMV-seronegative.

The chain has TRBV28 and TRBJ1-5; D call uncertain. Germline V gene lookup returns CDR1 MDHEN and CDR2 SYDVKM. V lost 7 bases and J 0 bases, leaving 10 bases between the germline ends. The CDR3 spans 14 residues. The CDR3 nucleotides are TGTGCCAGCACTCAGGTTTATAGCAATCAGCCCCAGCATTTT. Translated, it gives CASTQVYSNQPQHF. Based on the CDR3 plus reference TRBV28 and TRBJ1-5, the full variable domain is DVKVTQSSRYLVKRTGEKVFLECVQDMDHENMFWYRQDPGLGLRLIYFSYDVKMKEKGDIPEGYSVSREKKERFSLILESASTNQTSMYLCASTQVYSNQPQHFGDGTRLSIL.

This clone occurred a few times. The J gene is TRBJ2-7, the V gene TRBV5-6, with D possibly matching TRBD1 (5 bases). The CDR3 is 15 residues long. Germline V gives CDR1 SGHDT, CDR2 YYEEEE. Trimming stripped 0 bases from V and 6 bases from J, with 16 bases between. CDR3: CASSLGTSAIGEQYF. As DNA, the CDR3 is TGTGCCAGCAGCTTGGGGACATCGGCTATCGGCGAGCAGTACTTC.

The V call is TRBV9, the J call TRBJ1-1; a weak D match, TRBD1 (6 bases). Germline V gene lookup returns CDR1 SGDLS and CDR2 YYNGEE. Trimming removed 4 bases at V and 7 bases at J, with 20 bases between. The CDR3 is 15 residues long. The CDR3 loop reads CASSSSGTGRGEAFF. The CDR3, as DNA: TGTGCCAGCAGCTCTTCCGGGACCGGCAGGGGTGAAGCTTTCTTT. Based on the CDR3 plus reference TRBV9 and TRBJ1-1, the full variable domain is DSGVTQTPKHLITATGQRVTLRCSPRSGDLSVYWYQQSLDQGLQFLIQYYNGEERAKGNILERFSAQQFPDLHSELNLSSLELGDSALYFCASSSSGTGRGEAFFGQGTRLTVV.

In its sample, this clone was seen a few times. This CDR3 is CASSLGGSVNTEAFF. The CDR3 DNA is TGTGCCAGCAGCTTAGGAGGGTCAGTGAACACTGAAGCTTTCTTT. The gene calls are TRBV7-3 and TRBJ1-1; D is undetermined. Trimming left V 2 bases short and J 0 bases short, with 10 bases between. Germline CDR1 reads SGHTA; CDR2 reads FQGTGA. The CDR3 loop spans 15 amino acids.

The V call is TRBV9, the J call TRBJ2-6; 9 bases match TRBD1. V gave up 2 bases and J gave up 1 base; unmatched junction bases: 7. The CDR3 runs to 18 residues. The germline CDR1 and CDR2 sequences are SGDLS and YYNGEE. CDR3 sequence (DNA): TGTGCCAGCAGCGTTTGGGGGGGACAGGGATCTGGGGCCAACGTCCTGACTTTC. It specifies CASSVWGGQGSGANVLTF.

V is TRBV29-1 and J is TRBJ2-7; D unclear. Germline V gives CDR1 SQVTM, CDR2 ANQGSEA. This CDR3 contains 13 residues. Trimming stripped 4 bases from V and 0 bases from J, with 10 bases between. CDR3 bases: TGCAGCGTTGCGTGGGCGAGCTCCTACGAGCAGTACTTC. Amino acids: CSVAWASSYEQYF.

The chain employs TRBV14 and TRBJ2-3, with a possible D match to TRBD2 (5 bases). This CDR3 has 15 residues. Germline assignment: CDR1 SGHDN and CDR2 FVKESK. V gave up 1 base and J gave up 5 bases, with 13 bases separating them. This CDR3 is CASSQGANAGDTQYF. CDR3 nucleotides: TGTGCCAGCAGCCAAGGTGCGAATGCGGGAGATACGCAGTATTTT.

The chain uses TRBV12-5 and TRBJ2-1; maybe TRBD1 (5 bases). The CDR3 runs to 13 residues. Germline V gene sequence: CDR1 LGHNT, CDR2 FRNRAP. V was shortened by 2 bases and J by 8 bases, with 10 bases between the two germline ends. CDR3 loop: CASGLTGGDEQFF. Here the CDR3 DNA reads TGTGCTAGTGGTTTGACAGGCGGCGATGAGCAGTTCTTC.

The V gene is TRBV9, the J gene TRBJ2-3; tentative D call: TRBD1 (6 bases). The CDR3 length is 14 residues. Germline assignment: CDR1 SGDLS and CDR2 YYNGEE. V was clipped by 0 bases and J by 3 bases, with 8 bases between them. This CDR3 reads CASSVEGETDTQYF. CDR3 coding DNA: TGTGCCAGCAGCGTAGAGGGGGAGACAGATACGCAGTATTTT.

The V and J genes are TRBV28 and TRBJ1-4; weak D call: TRBD1 (5 bases). Germline V lookup: CDR1 MDHEN, CDR2 SYDVKM. V was pared by 5 bases and J by 8 bases, with 18 bases between. The CDR3 contains 15 residues. The CDR3 bases are TGTGCCAGCAGTCCCTACAGGTTCATACGGGAAAAACTGTTTTTT. Translation: CASSPYRFIREKLFF.

The chain uses TRBV27 and TRBJ1-1; D unresolved. This CDR3 has 16 residues. From germline, CDR1 is MNHEY and CDR2 SMNVEV (reference sequence). V was clipped by 3 bases and J by 0 bases, with 14 bases between them. The CDR3 nucleotides are TGTGCCAGCAGTTTGGATCTGGCGGGCATGAACACTGAAGCTTTCTTT. Protein: CASSLDLAGMNTEAFF.

V gene TRBV19 combines with J gene TRBJ2-4; 9 positions agree with TRBD1. The CDR3 runs 15 residues. Losses at the gene ends were 6 bases for V and 0 bases for J; bases not matched to a gene: 3. Germline CDR1 reads LNHDA; CDR2 reads SQIVND (reference sequence). CDR3 amino acids: CASRQGAAAKNIQYF. For the CDR3, the DNA is TGTGCCAGTAGACAGGGGGCCGCAGCCAAAAACATTCAGTACTTC.

This rearrangement joins TRBV7-9 to TRBJ1-3; perhaps TRBD1 as D (6 bases). Germline values: CDR1 SEHNR, CDR2 FQNEAQ (reference sequence). The CDR3 spans 15 residues. The V end was cut by 5 bases, the J end by 2 bases, with 13 bases between. CDR3 DNA sequence: TGTGCCAGCAGCCGTAGACAGGTCCCTGGAAACACCATATATTTT. It is translated as CASSRRQVPGNTIYF.

The V call is TRBV21-1, the J call TRBJ2-2; the table calls TRBD2, which could not be checked here. TRBV21-1 corresponds to a pseudogene. The CDR3 runs 14 residues. In DNA form, the CDR3 reads TGTGCCAGCTCAAGGAGGTGTTTAGGCGGGGAGCTGTTTTTT. Translation: CASSRRCLGGELFF.

The CDR3 sequence is CASSQEMGPGLLNTEAFF. In nucleotides, the CDR3 is TGCGCCAGCAGCCAAGAAATGGGGCCAGGCCTTTTGAACACTGAAGCTTTCTTT. The V gene is TRBV4-3, the J gene TRBJ1-1; possibly TRBD1 for D (5 bases). The CDR3 runs 18 residues. Between the trimmed V and J ends, which lost 0 bases and 0 bases, there was a span of 17 bases. From germline, CDR1 is LGHNA and CDR2 YSLEER.

The rearrangement links TRBV6-5 to TRBJ2-1; D is perhaps TRBD2 (6 bases). The CDR3 loop spans 11 amino acids. With 5 bases removed from V and 9 bases from J, the gap between germline ends came to 8 bases. Germline values: CDR1 MNHEY, CDR2 SVGAGI. CDR3 sequence: CASSDGGEQFF. The CDR3 DNA reads as TGTGCCAGCAGTGACGGGGGTGAGCAGTTCTTC.

This clone is a singleton in its sample. V is TRBV7-2 and J is TRBJ2-1, with 9 bases fitting TRBD2. The trim removed 4 bases at V and 8 bases at J, leaving 12 bases unmatched. The CDR3 covers 16 residues. Germline CDR1 reads SGHTA; CDR2 reads FQGNSA. The DNA for the CDR3 is TGTGCCAGCAGCTCCCGGGGTAGCGGGAGCTTATATGAGCAGTTCTTC. Its protein product is CASSSRGSGSLYEQFF.

The chain employs TRBV6-6 and TRBJ1-2; tentatively, D is TRBD1 (6 bases). There are 14 residues in the CDR3. V lost 5 bases and J 8 bases, leaving 18 bases between the germline ends. Germline assignment: CDR1 MNHNY and CDR2 SVGAGI (reference sequence). CDR3 in amino acids: CASSLPGGGYGYTF. As DNA, the CDR3 is TGTGCCAGCAGTCTCCCGGGGGGCGGTTACGGCTACACCTTC.

V gene TRBV27 combines with J gene TRBJ2-5, with D unresolved. V was pared by 5 bases and J by 3 bases, with 16 bases between. CDR3 length equals 15 residues. Germline V gene lookup returns CDR1 MNHEY and CDR2 SMNVEV (reference sequence). CDR3 loop: CASSPSLSAEETQYF. CDR3 sequence (DNA): TGTGCCAGCAGTCCCTCCTTGTCCGCAGAAGAGACCCAGTACTTC.

This chain connects TRBV2 to TRBJ2-5; a weak D match, TRBD2 (7 bases). Germline V gives CDR1 SNHLY, CDR2 FYNNEI. The CDR3 loop spans 16 amino acids. V was clipped by 6 bases and J by 5 bases, with 22 bases between them. CDR3 in amino acids: CASREGGVSLWETQYF. CDR3 DNA: TGTGCCAGCAGAGAGGGGGGGGTCTCTCTTTGGGAGACCCAGTACTTC.

The chain joins TRBV5-1 to TRBJ1-1, with TRBD1 matching over 9 bases. Germline-derived CDR1 and CDR2 are SGHRS and YFSETQ. The CDR3 is made up of 14 amino acids. J lost 2 bases, V lost 3 bases, and 2 bases had no gene match. The CDR3, as DNA: TGCGCCAGCAGCTCGGGACAGGGAAACACTGAAGCTTTCTTT. Amino acid sequence: CASSSGQGNTEAFF.